This passage covers 2 T cell receptor beta chains from one sample sequenced in a study of cytomegalovirus exposure and HLA in healthy donors. PCR involved 60 Vbeta and 13 Jbeta primers. Libraries were prepared by immunoSEQ multiplex PCR; TCRdb keeps only in-frame clonotypes and omits some of them. The table shows about 150,000 clones, with 80% to 85% occurring only once. The material sequenced was PBMCs. These receptors came from a boy aged 2-9 years in good health and CMV-seronegative.

V usage is TRBV6-4 and J usage is TRBJ2-1, with 13 bases fitting TRBD2. From germline, CDR1 is MRHNA and CDR2 SNTAGT. Germline trimming cut 4 bases from V and 6 bases from J; bases unmatched to any gene: 0. CDR3 size: 14 residues. The CDR3 loop is CASSGLAGGNEQFF. Written as DNA, the CDR3 is TGTGCCAGCAGTGGACTAGCGGGAGGCAATGAGCAGTTCTTC.

The chain couples TRBV7-9 to TRBJ2-1; tentatively, D is TRBD2 (5 bases). Germline CDR1 reads SEHNR; CDR2 reads FQNEAQ (reference sequence). The V end was cut by 1 base, the J end by 0 bases, with 7 bases between. The CDR3 covers 15 residues. CDR3 region: CASSLEGSSYNEQFF. The CDR3, as DNA: TGTGCCAGCAGCTTAGAAGGGAGCTCCTACAATGAGCAGTTCTTC.